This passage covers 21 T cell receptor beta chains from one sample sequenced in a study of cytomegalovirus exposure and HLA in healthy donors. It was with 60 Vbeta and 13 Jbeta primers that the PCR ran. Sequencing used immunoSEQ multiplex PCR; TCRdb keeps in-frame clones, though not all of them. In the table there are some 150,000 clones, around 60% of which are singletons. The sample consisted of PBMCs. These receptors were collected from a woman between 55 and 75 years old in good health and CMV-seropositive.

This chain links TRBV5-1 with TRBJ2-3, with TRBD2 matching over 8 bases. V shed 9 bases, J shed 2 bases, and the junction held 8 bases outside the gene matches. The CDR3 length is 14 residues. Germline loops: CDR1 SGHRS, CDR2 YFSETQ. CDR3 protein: CATKLAVNTDTQYF. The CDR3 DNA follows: TGCGCCACAAAACTAGCGGTTAACACAGATACGCAGTATTTT.

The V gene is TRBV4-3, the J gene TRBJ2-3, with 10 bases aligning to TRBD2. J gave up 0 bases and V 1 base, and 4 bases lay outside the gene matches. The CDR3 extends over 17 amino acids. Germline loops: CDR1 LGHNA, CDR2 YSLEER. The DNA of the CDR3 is TGCGCCAGCAGCCAAGCACCGGGACTAGCGAGCACAGATACGCAGTATTTT. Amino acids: CASSQAPGLASTDTQYF.

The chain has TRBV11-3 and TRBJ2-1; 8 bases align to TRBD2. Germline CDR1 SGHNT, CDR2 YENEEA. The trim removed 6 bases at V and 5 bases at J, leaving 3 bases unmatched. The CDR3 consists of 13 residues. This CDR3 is CASSYGRDNEQFF. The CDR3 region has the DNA TGTGCCAGCAGTTACGGGAGGGACAATGAGCAGTTCTTC. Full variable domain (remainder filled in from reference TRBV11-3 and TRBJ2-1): EAGVVQSPRYKIIEKKQPVAFWCNPISGHNTLYWYLQNLGQGPELLIRYENEEAVDDSQLPKDRFSAERLKGVDSTLKIQPAELGDSAVYLCASSYGRDNEQFFGPGTRLTVL.

CDR3 in DNA: TGTGCCAGCAGCTTAATAAGGAGCGGGAGCGACAATGAGCAGTTCTTC. Translated, it gives CASSLIRSGSDNEQFF. The chain links TRBV7-3 to TRBJ2-1, with 8 bases identical to TRBD2. Germline-derived CDR1 and CDR2 are SGHTA and FQGTGA. Losses at the gene ends were 1 base for V and 5 bases for J; bases not matched to a gene: 7. This CDR3 region has 16 residues.

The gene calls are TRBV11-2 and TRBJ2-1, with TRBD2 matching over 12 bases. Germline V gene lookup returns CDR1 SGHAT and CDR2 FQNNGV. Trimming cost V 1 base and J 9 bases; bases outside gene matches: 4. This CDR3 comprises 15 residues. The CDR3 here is CASSLVELAGGEQFF. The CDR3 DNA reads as TGTGCCAGCAGCTTAGTGGAACTAGCGGGAGGTGAGCAGTTCTTC.

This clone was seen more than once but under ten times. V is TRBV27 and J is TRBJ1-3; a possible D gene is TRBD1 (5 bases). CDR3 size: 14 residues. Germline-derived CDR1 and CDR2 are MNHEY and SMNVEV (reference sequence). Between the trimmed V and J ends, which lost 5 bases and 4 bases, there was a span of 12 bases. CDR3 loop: CASSRRGGGNTIYF. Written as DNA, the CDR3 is TGTGCCAGCAGTCGTAGGGGCGGAGGAAACACCATATATTTT.

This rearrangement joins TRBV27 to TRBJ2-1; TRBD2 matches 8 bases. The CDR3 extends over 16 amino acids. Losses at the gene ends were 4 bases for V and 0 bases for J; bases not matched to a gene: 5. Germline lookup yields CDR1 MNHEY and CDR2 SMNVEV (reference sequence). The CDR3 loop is CASSSYREGSYNEQFF. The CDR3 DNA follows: TGTGCCAGCAGTTCTTACCGGGAGGGCTCCTACAATGAGCAGTTCTTC.

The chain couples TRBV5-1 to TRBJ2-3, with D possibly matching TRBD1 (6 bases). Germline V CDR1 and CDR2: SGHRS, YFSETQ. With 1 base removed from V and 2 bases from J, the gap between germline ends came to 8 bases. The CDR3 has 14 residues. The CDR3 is CASSLTGYTDTQYF. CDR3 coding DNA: TGCGCCAGCAGCTTGACAGGGTACACAGATACGCAGTATTTT.

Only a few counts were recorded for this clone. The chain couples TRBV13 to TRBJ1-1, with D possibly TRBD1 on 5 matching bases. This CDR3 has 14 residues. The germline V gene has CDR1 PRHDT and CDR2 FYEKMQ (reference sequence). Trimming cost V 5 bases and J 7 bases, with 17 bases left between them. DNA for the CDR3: TGTGCCAGCAGCCCGCGGGGGGGTTTCGGTGAAGCTTTCTTT. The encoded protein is CASSPRGGFGEAFF.

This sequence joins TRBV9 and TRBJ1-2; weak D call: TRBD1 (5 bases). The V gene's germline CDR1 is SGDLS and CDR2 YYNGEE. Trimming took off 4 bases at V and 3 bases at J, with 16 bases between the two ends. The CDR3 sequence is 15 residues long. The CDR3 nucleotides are TGTGCCAGCAGCCCCGTGGGCAGGGCGGACTATGGCTACACCTTC. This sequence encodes CASSPVGRADYGYTF.

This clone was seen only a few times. The chain's CDR3 is CASSWLPGLRTETQYF. The CDR3 nucleotides read TGTGCCAGCAGCTGGCTACCCGGACTCAGGACAGAGACCCAGTACTTC. This chain uses TRBV5-8 with TRBJ2-5, with D possibly being TRBD2 (5 bases). Germline loops: CDR1 SGHTS, CDR2 YDEGEE. The CDR3 has 16 amino acids. Trimming left V 3 bases short and J 4 bases short, with 19 bases between.

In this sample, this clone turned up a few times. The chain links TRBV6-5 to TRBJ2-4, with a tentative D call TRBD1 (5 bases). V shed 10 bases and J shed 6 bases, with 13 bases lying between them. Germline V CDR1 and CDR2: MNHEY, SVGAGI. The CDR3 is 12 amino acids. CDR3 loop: CATTDTLNIQYF. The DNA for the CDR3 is TGTGCCACAACGGACACCCTAAACATTCAGTACTTC.

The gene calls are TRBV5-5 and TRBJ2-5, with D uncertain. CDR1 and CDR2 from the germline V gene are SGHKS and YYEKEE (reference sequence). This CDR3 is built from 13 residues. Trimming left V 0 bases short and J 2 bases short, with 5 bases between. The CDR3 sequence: CASSLAQQETQYF. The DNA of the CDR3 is TGTGCCAGCAGCTTGGCCCAGCAAGAGACCCAGTACTTC.

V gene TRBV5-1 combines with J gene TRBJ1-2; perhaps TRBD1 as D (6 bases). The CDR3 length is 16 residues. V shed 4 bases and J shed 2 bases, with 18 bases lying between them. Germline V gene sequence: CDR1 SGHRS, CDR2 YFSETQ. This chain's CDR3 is CASSRISGQINYGYTF. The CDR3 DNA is TGCGCCAGCAGCAGAATATCGGGACAAATAAACTATGGCTACACCTTC.

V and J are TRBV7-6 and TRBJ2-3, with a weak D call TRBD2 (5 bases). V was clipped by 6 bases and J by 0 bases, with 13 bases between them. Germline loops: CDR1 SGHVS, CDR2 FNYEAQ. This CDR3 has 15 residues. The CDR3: CASSQIGGSTDTQYF. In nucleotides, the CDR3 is TGTGCCAGCAGTCAGATCGGCGGGAGCACAGATACGCAGTATTTT.

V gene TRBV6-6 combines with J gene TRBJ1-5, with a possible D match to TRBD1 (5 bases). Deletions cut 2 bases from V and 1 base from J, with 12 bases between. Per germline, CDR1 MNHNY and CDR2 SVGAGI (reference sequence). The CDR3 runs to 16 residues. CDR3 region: CASSYMGGDSNQPQHF. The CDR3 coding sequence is TGTGCCAGCAGTTACATGGGCGGGGACAGCAATCAGCCCCAGCATTTT.

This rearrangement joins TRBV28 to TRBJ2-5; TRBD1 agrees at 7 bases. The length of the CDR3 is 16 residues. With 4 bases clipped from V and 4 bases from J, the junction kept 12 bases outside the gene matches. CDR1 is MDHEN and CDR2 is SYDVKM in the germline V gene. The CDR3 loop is CASSSHPSTGRETQYF. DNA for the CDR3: TGTGCCAGCAGTTCCCACCCGTCGACAGGGAGAGAGACCCAGTACTTC.

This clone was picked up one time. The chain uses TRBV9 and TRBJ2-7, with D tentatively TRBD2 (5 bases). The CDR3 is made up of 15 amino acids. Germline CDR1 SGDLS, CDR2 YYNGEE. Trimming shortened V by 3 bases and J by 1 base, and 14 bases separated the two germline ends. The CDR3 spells CASSASGDLSYEQYF. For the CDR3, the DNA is TGTGCCAGCAGCGCCAGCGGAGATTTATCCTACGAGCAGTACTTC.

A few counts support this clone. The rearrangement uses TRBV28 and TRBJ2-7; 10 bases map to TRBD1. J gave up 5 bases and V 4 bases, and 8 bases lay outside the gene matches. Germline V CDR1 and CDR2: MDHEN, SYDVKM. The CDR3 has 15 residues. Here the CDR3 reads CASSSPGQGNHEQYF. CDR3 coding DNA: TGTGCCAGCAGTTCCCCGGGACAGGGGAATCACGAGCAGTACTTC.

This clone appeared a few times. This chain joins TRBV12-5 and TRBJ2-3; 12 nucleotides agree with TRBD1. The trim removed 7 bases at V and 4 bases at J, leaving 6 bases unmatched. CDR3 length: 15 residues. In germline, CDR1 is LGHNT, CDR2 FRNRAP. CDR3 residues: CASAYRDRGPDTQYF. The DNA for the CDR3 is TGTGCTAGTGCCTACCGGGACAGGGGGCCAGATACGCAGTATTTT.

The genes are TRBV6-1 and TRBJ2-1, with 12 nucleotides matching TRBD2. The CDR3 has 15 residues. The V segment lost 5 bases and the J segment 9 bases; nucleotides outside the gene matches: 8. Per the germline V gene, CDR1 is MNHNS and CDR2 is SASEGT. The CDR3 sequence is CASSRTSGIFGEQFF. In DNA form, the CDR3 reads TGTGCCAGCAGTCGGACTAGCGGGATATTTGGTGAGCAGTTCTTC.